The 29 T cell receptor beta chains given below trace back to one sample, sequenced in a study of PD-1 blockade in classical Hodgkin lymphoma. Time point meaning: cycle 4 day 1 (C4D1), after more than five weeks of nivolumab. No patient escaped relapse after autologous stem cell transplantation, and brentuximab vedotin exposure varied. Produced via immunoSEQ multiplex PCR; TCRdb's table is partial and in-frame only. The repertoire holds over 85,000 clones, with about 92% as singletons. Source: peripheral blood mononuclear cells (PBMCs), taken before the fourth cycle of nivolumab. The receptors originated from a human donor with classical Hodgkin lymphoma.

This clone was seen only once. This chain links TRBV28 with TRBJ1-2; a weak D match, TRBD1 (6 bases). The CDR3 loop spans 15 amino acids. Germline CDR1 and CDR2: MDHEN and SYDVKM. Trimming took off 3 bases at V and 4 bases at J, with 15 bases between the two ends. CDR3 coding DNA: TGTGCCAGCAGTTTTGCGGGAGACAGGACCTATGGCTACACCTTC. Its translation is CASSFAGDRTYGYTF.

The chain uses TRBV2 and TRBJ2-7; D tentatively reads TRBD1 or TRBD2 (5 bases each). Germline lookup yields CDR1 SNHLY and CDR2 FYNNEI. Deletions cut 8 bases from V and 6 bases from J, with 20 bases between. This CDR3 spans 14 amino acids. CDR3 nucleotides: TGTGCCAGCCACCCCGGTGGGGGAAGCCGCGAGCAGTACTTC. Translation: CASHPGGGSREQYF.

The chain combines TRBV5-1 with TRBJ2-1; 13 bases map to TRBD2. This CDR3 has 17 amino acids. Germline V lookup: CDR1 SGHRS, CDR2 YFSETQ. Unmatched junction bases numbered 12, after V lost 3 bases and J lost 9 bases. Written as DNA, the CDR3 is TGCGCCAGCAGCTCTCACTCACTAGCGGGAGGGCCTATTGAGCAGTTCTTC. It codes for CASSSHSLAGGPIEQFF.

The CDR3 here is CASRAGGTDTQYF. The CDR3, as DNA: TGCGCCAGCAGGGCCGGAGGCACAGATACGCAGTATTTT. The chain is built from TRBV10-2 and TRBJ2-3, with D uncertain. Germline V gene sequence: CDR1 WSHSY, CDR2 SAAADI. V was cut by 6 bases and J by 1 base, with 8 bases left in between. This CDR3 is 13 amino acids long.

CDR3 nucleotide sequence: TGTGCCAGCAGCTTTAGAGAGACCCAGTACTTC. It codes for CASSFRETQYF. This rearrangement joins TRBV5-5 to TRBJ2-5; D unclear. The germline CDR1 and CDR2 sequences are SGHKS and YYEKEE (reference sequence). The CDR3 contains 11 residues. The V and J ends lost 2 bases and 4 bases respectively, with 3 bases between them.

The chain employs TRBV6-4 and TRBJ1-1; D gene ambiguous. Trimming left V 0 bases short and J 6 bases short, with 11 bases between. Germline CDR1 and CDR2: MRHNA and SNTAGT. This CDR3 is built from 14 residues. The CDR3 region has the DNA TGTGCCAGCAGTGACTCTGCCGTAAGGGCTGAAGCTTTCTTT. The encoded protein is CASSDSAVRAEAFF.

The gene calls are TRBV19 and TRBJ1-4; 8 bases align to TRBD1. The CDR3 is 14 amino acids. Germline V gene data show CDR1 as LNHDA and CDR2 as SQIVND (reference sequence). V shed 1 base and J 12 bases; nucleotides not matched to a gene: 7. The CDR3 DNA follows: TGTGCCAGTAGTATAGGACCAGGGGGCGCGGAACTGTTTTTT. It is translated as CASSIGPGGAELFF.

The chain joins TRBV13 to TRBJ2-6; D is uncertain. This CDR3 is 16 amino acids long. CDR1 PRHDT and CDR2 FYEKMQ come from the germline V gene (reference sequence). V lost 7 bases and J 0 bases, leaving 13 bases between the germline ends. This CDR3 reads CASTTGRYSGANVLTF. The DNA of the CDR3 is TGTGCCAGCACCACCGGACGGTACTCTGGGGCCAACGTCCTGACTTTC.

The chain recombines TRBV5-1 with TRBJ1-4; weak D call: TRBD1 (5 bases). The CDR3 contains 17 residues. CDR1 and CDR2 (germline): SGHRS, YFSETQ. The V and J ends lost 3 bases and 0 bases respectively, with 15 bases between them. The DNA for the CDR3 is TGCGCCAGCAGCTATGGGACCCAATTCTCAACTAATGAAAAACTGTTTTTT. Translated, it gives CASSYGTQFSTNEKLFF.

V gene TRBV28 combines with J gene TRBJ2-7; D is uncertain. V was trimmed by 6 bases and J by 4 bases, leaving 13 bases between them. The CDR3 runs 13 residues. Looked up from germline, CDR1 is MDHEN and CDR2 is SYDVKM. The CDR3 spells CASSLDPRYEQYF. The CDR3 nucleotides read TGTGCCAGCAGCTTAGACCCAAGATACGAGCAGTACTTC.

This clone appeared once. The chain carries TRBV4-1 and TRBJ1-2; 9 bases map to TRBD1. Germline CDR1 is MGHRA and CDR2 is YSYEKL. This CDR3 has 16 residues. The V gene end was trimmed by 4 bases and the J gene end by 7 bases; junction bases not matched to a gene: 13. CDR3 sequence reads: CASSPNRDRVMGGYTF. CDR3 nucleotides: TGCGCCAGCAGCCCAAACCGGGACAGGGTAATGGGTGGCTACACCTTC.

A single count supports this clone. The V call is TRBV7-2, the J call TRBJ2-2; no clear D gene. V dropped 5 bases and J dropped 5 bases, with 15 bases sitting between them. The CDR3 totals 15 residues. The germline gives CDR1 SGHTA, CDR2 FQGNSA. Here the CDR3 DNA reads TGTGCCAGCAGCCTAGACCGGGTCGAGACCGGGGAGCTGTTTTTT. Encoded protein: CASSLDRVETGELFF.

The genes are TRBV7-9 and TRBJ2-1; D gene ambiguous. V shed 1 base and J shed 15 bases, with 13 bases lying between them. CDR3 length: 12 amino acids. Germline V gene data show CDR1 as SEHNR and CDR2 as FQNEAQ (reference sequence). The CDR3 spells CASSLVSELLFF. The CDR3 DNA sequence: TGTGCCAGCAGCTTAGTGTCTGAGTTGTTGTTCTTC.

The chain joins TRBV5-4 to TRBJ2-7; D might be TRBD2 (6 bases). This CDR3 is built from 15 residues. The germline CDR1 and CDR2 sequences are SGHNT and YYREEE (reference sequence). V gave up 1 base and J gave up 4 bases, with 15 bases separating them. DNA for the CDR3: TGTGCCAGCAGCTTGTGGCGGGATAGGATATACGAGCAGTACTTC. It encodes CASSLWRDRIYEQYF.

This sequence joins TRBV9 and TRBJ2-3; D is undetermined. The CDR3 loop spans 13 amino acids. Trimming removed 4 bases at V and 3 bases at J, with 9 bases between. Germline loops: CDR1 SGDLS, CDR2 YYNGEE. This chain's CDR3 is CASSWEGTDTQYF. Written as DNA, the CDR3 is TGTGCCAGCAGCTGGGAAGGTACAGATACGCAGTATTTT.

This chain links TRBV10-1 with TRBJ1-5; D is perhaps TRBD1 (5 bases). Trimming pared 3 bases from V and 3 bases from J, leaving 9 bases between. This CDR3 region has 14 residues. Germline CDR1 and CDR2: WNHNN and SYGVQD (reference sequence). CDR3 nucleotide sequence: TGCGCCAGCAGTGACGGGGGTAACAATCAGCCCCAGCATTTT. It translates to CASSDGGNNQPQHF.

The rearrangement joins TRBV15 to TRBJ2-7, with TRBD2 matching 10 bases. From germline, CDR1 is LNHNV and CDR2 YYDKDF (reference sequence). The CDR3 covers 17 residues. V was clipped by 1 base and J by 9 bases; unmatched bases: 15. The CDR3: CATSRGDPLAGAAGQYF. In nucleotides, the CDR3 is TGTGCCACCAGCAGAGGGGACCCCCTAGCGGGAGCTGCAGGGCAGTACTTC. Using reference TRBV15 and TRBJ2-7 for the parts outside the CDR3, the full variable domain is DAMVIQNPRYQVTQFGKPVTLSCSQTLNHNVMYWYQQKSSQAPKLLFHYYDKDFNNEADTPDNFQSRRPNTSFCFLDIRSPGLGDTAMYLCATSRGDPLAGAAGQYFGPGTRLTVT.

The V call is TRBV28, the J call TRBJ2-3, with D perhaps TRBD2 (6 bases). CDR3 length equals 16 residues. Germline-derived CDR1 and CDR2 are MDHEN and SYDVKM. V dropped 4 bases and J dropped 5 bases, with 19 bases sitting between them. This CDR3 is CASSSHPVLAQDTQYF. The CDR3 region has the DNA TGTGCCAGCAGTTCTCATCCGGTCCTAGCGCAAGATACGCAGTATTTT. The whole variable domain, remainder taken from reference TRBV28 and TRBJ2-3, is DVKVTQSSRYLVKRTGEKVFLECVQDMDHENMFWYRQDPGLGLRLIYFSYDVKMKEKGDIPEGYSVSREKKERFSLILESASTNQTSMYLCASSSHPVLAQDTQYFGPGTRLTVL.

The chain links TRBV9 to TRBJ2-1, with D hard to call. The CDR3 extends over 13 amino acids. The V gene's germline CDR1 is SGDLS and CDR2 YYNGEE. Trimming removed 0 bases at V and 8 bases at J, with 9 bases between. CDR3 loop: CASSVEVGYEQFF. The CDR3, as DNA: TGTGCCAGCAGCGTAGAGGTTGGGTATGAGCAGTTCTTC.

The chain combines TRBV7-8 with TRBJ2-1, with 9 positions matching TRBD1. V was pared by 5 bases and J by 0 bases, with 2 bases of the junction left unmatched. The CDR3 contains 15 residues. Germline CDR1 SGHVS, CDR2 FQNEAQ. This chain's CDR3 is CASSTDRGSYNEQFF. The CDR3 region has the DNA TGTGCCAGCAGCACGGACAGGGGCTCCTACAATGAGCAGTTCTTC.

CDR3 amino acids: CASSLAGGGTGELFF. The CDR3 DNA sequence: TGTGCCAGCAGTCTAGCGGGAGGCGGGACCGGGGAGCTGTTTTTT. This sequence joins TRBV6-1 and TRBJ2-2, with 11 bases that match TRBD2. With V trimmed by 5 bases and J by 5 bases, 4 bases remained unmatched. Germline CDR1 and CDR2: MNHNS and SASEGT. The CDR3 is 15 amino acids.

The V gene is TRBV7-9, the J gene TRBJ1-4; 11 bases match TRBD1. The CDR3 extends over 15 amino acids. The V segment lost 5 bases and the J segment 7 bases; nucleotides outside the gene matches: 6. CDR1 and CDR2 from the germline V gene are SEHNR and FQNEAQ (reference sequence). CDR3 coding DNA: TGTGCCAGCAGCCCTGGGACAGGGGGAATTGAAAAACTGTTTTTT. It is translated as CASSPGTGGIEKLFF.

The gene calls are TRBV9 and TRBJ2-1, with 7 positions matching TRBD2. J was trimmed by 8 bases and V by 2 bases; bases with no gene match: 4. This CDR3 comprises 13 residues. The germline gives CDR1 SGDLS, CDR2 YYNGEE. CDR3: CASSVGGVDEQFF. The CDR3 DNA follows: TGTGCCAGCAGCGTGGGAGGGGTTGATGAGCAGTTCTTC.

In this sample, this clone turned up once. The chain employs TRBV9 and TRBJ2-1, with 9 bases that match TRBD1. Germline lookup yields CDR1 SGDLS and CDR2 YYNGEE. There are 14 residues in the CDR3. Trimming took 4 bases from V and 8 from J; bases not matched to a gene: 7. The CDR3 loop is CASSPQGAYDEQFF. DNA for the CDR3: TGTGCCAGCAGCCCACAGGGGGCGTACGATGAGCAGTTCTTC.

This chain joins TRBV28 and TRBJ2-2, with 10 bases matching TRBD2. V trimming: 2 bases; J trimming: 6 bases; junction bases outside the gene matches: 0. The CDR3 consists of 14 residues. Germline values: CDR1 MDHEN, CDR2 SYDVKM. CDR3 sequence (DNA): TGTGCCAGCAGTTTACTAGCGGGGGCCGGGGAGCTGTTTTTT. Translation: CASSLLAGAGELFF.

The rearrangement uses TRBV5-6 and TRBJ2-5, with 8 bases identical to TRBD2. The J call may be wrong; the DNA end is better matched by TRBJ2-7. CDR1 SGHDT and CDR2 YYEEEE come from the germline V gene. CDR3 size: 12 residues. The CDR3 loop is CASRAGAYEQYF. CDR3 nucleotide sequence: TGTGCCAGCAGAGCGGGAGCCTACGAGCAGTACTTC.

The chain uses TRBV10-2 and TRBJ1-2; TRBD1 aligns across 11 bases. With 6 bases clipped from V and 5 bases from J, the junction kept 5 bases outside the gene matches. The CDR3 has 14 amino acids. Germline assignment: CDR1 WSHSY and CDR2 SAAADI. CDR3: CASRSGTGGYGYTF. The CDR3 DNA reads as TGCGCCAGCAGGTCCGGGACAGGGGGGTATGGCTACACCTTC.

The J gene is TRBJ1-5, the V gene TRBV6-5; D is unclear. The ends were cut back, 6 bases at V and 2 bases at J, with 14 bases in the middle. The germline V gene encodes CDR1 MNHEY and CDR2 SVGAGI. CDR3 length: 15 residues. This CDR3 is CASSSGFRGNQPQHF. CDR3 DNA sequence: TGTGCCAGCAGCTCGGGGTTTAGGGGCAATCAGCCCCAGCATTTT.

The chain employs TRBV27 and TRBJ1-2, with 7 nucleotides matching TRBD1. Germline V gene data show CDR1 as MNHEY and CDR2 as SMNVEV (reference sequence). The length of the CDR3 is 15 residues. Germline trimming cut 0 bases from V and 10 bases from J; bases unmatched to any gene: 11. CDR3 coding DNA: TGTGCCAGCAGTTTATCGGCAGGGGGGACGGGGGACTACACCTTC. Translating gives CASSLSAGGTGDYTF.